This T cell receptor (beta chain) was sequenced for a study of control samples from healthy donors and cancer patients. Data came from immunoSEQ multiplex PCR; TCRdb stores just in-frame clones and leaves some out. The table shows about 34,000 clones, with 86% occurring only once. Between the trimmed V and J ends, which lost 3 bases and 4 bases, there was a span of 12 bases. The CDR3 spans 13 residues. Germline V gene data show CDR1 as SQVTM and CDR2 as ANQGSEA. The rearrangement uses TRBV29-1 and TRBJ1-2; possibly TRBD1 for D (6 bases). This TCR was sampled from a woman between 40 and 50 years old with lung cancer. Sequenced material: PBMCs. CDR3 nucleotide sequence: TGCAGCGTTGACTCCGGGACAACCTATGGCTACACCTTC. Translation: CSVDSGTTYGYTF.